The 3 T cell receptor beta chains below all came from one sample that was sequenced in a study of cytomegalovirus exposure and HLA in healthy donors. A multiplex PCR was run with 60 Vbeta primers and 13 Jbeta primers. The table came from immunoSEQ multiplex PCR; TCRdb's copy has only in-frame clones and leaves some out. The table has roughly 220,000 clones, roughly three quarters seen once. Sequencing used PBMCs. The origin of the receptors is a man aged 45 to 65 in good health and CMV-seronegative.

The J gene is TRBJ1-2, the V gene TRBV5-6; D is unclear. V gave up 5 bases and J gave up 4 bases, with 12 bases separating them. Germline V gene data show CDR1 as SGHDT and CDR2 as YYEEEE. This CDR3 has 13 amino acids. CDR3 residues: CASSYLQLYGYTF. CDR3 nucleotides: TGTGCCAGCAGTTATCTACAGCTCTATGGCTACACCTTC.

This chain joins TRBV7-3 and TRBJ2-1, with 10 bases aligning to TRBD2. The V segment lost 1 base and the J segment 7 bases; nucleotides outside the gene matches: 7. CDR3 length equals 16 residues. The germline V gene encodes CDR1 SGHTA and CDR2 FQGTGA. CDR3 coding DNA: TGTGCCAGCAGCTTAATAGCGGGAGGAGGGCAGAATGAGCAGTTCTTC. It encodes CASSLIAGGGQNEQFF.

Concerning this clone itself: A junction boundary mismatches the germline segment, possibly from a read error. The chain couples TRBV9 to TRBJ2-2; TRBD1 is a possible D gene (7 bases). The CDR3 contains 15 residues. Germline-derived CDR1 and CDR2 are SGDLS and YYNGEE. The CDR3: CASSAGGLNTRELFF. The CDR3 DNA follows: TGTGCCAGCAGCGCAGGGGGGTTGAACACCAGGGAGCTGTTTTTT.